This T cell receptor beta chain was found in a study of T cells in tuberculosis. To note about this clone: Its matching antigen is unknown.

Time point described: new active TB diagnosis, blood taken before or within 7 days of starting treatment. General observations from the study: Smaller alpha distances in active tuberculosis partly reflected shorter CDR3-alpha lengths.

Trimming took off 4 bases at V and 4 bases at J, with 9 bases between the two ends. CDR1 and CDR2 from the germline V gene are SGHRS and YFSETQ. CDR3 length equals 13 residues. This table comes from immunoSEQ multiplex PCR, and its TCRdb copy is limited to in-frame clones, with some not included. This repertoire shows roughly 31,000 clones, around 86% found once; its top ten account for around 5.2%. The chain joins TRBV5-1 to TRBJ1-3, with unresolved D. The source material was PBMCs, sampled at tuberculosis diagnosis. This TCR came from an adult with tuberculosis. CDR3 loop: CASSPGGGNTIYF. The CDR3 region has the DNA TGCGCCAGCAGCCCGGGCGGGGGAAACACCATATATTTT.